The clone carrying this T cell receptor beta chain appeared a few times. These data are taken from a study of identical twins. V gave up 7 bases and J gave up 2 bases, with 17 bases separating them. CDR1 and CDR2 from the germline V gene are SGHRS and YFSETQ. This CDR3 has 15 amino acids. A universal primer binding site was introduced by template switching. The final cDNA contained unique molecular identifiers. TCRdb reprocessed the 5' RACE reads via MiXCR and lists one record per CDR3 protein. Of 650,000 to 800,000 distinct CDR3 sequences listed, 8.6% are singletons. These data were also filed under a second study, of yellow fever vaccine responses in identical twins. This second study says: In identical twins, vaccine T cell responses appeared partly shared and partly individual.

This chain connects TRBV5-1 to TRBJ2-3; possible D gene TRBD1, 6 bases. Material for sequencing was PBMCs. The receptor comes from a young woman in good health. CDR3 nucleotide sequence: TGCGCCAGCCGATTCTCAGGGGAGCCCACAGATACGCAGTATTTT. Residues: CASRFSGEPTDTQYF.